The rows below give T cell receptor beta chains drawn from one sample of a study of regulatory T cells in long-lasting Graves disease. TCRdb re-called the multiplex PCR reads with MiXCR, one entry per CDR3 protein. The sample holds about 350,000 distinct CDR3 sequences; roughly 17% are singletons and the top ten take about 19%. This sample also appeared in a second study, on T cells in Graves' hyperthyroidism and ophthalmopathy.

The sample in question was peripheral blood mononuclear cells (PBMCs), obtained at new diagnosis, from a patient treated with antithyroid drugs. These receptors all stem from a young woman with Graves disease. The CDR3 runs from the conserved cysteine through the conserved F or W. Fields, in order: V gene, J gene, clone size, D gene, CDR3 DNA, CDR3 protein. A D gene is named only where the DNA matches it firmly. For some rows the clone size is stated as once, few or many, or as a class when expanded; others skip it.

TRBV6-1	TRBJ2-7	-	TRBD2	TGTGCCAGCAGTGGCCCTAGCGGGGGGTCCTACGAGCAGTACTTC	CASSGPSGGSYEQYF
TRBV20-1	TRBJ1-1	many	-	TGCAGTGCTAGAGATATCCGGGGCATCACTGAAGCTTTCTTT	CSARDIRGITEAFF
TRBV28	TRBJ2-5	-	-	TGTGCCAGCATCCATAGGGCAGGGATGGGCGCGACCCAGTACTTC	CASIHRAGMGATQYF
TRBV20-1	TRBJ2-7	-	-	TGCAGTGCTAGAGAAGGGGGGAGGGCCTACGAGCAGTACTTC	CSAREGGRAYEQYF
TRBV11-2	TRBJ1-1	many	-	TGTGCCAGCAGCTTGGGACGGGAGGCTAACACTGAAGCTTTCTTT	CASSLGREANTEAFF
TRBV7-6	TRBJ2-7	-	TRBD1	TGTGCCAGCAGCTCCTTGACAGGGAGATCCTACGAGCAGTACTTC	CASSSLTGRSYEQYF
TRBV29-1	TRBJ2-1	few	-	TGCAGCGTTGAACGGACAGTCAATGAGCAGTTCTTC	CSVERTVNEQFF
TRBV5-1	TRBJ2-3	many	-	TGCGCCAGCAGTAGGGAATTCGCAGATACGCAGTATTTT	CASSREFADTQYF
TRBV7-2	TRBJ2-1	many	-	TGTGCCAGCAGCTTAGTCTCCATTAGCTCCTACAATGAGCAGTTCTTC	CASSLVSISSYNEQFF
TRBV29-1	TRBJ2-5	many	-	TGCAGCGTTGTGGGCAAAGAGACCCAGTACTTC	CSVVGKETQYF
TRBV30	TRBJ2-3	many	-	TGTGCCTGGAGTGTACAACGGTTCACAGATACGCAGTATTTT	CAWSVQRFTDTQYF
TRBV5-5	TRBJ2-7	many	-	TGTGCCAGCAGCGGAACTGGACTCGCCGAGAGAGAGCAGTACTTC	CASSGTGLAEREQYF
TRBV30	TRBJ1-5	many	-	TGTGCCTGGAGTGCTCATACCAATCAGCCCCAGCATTTT	CAWSAHTNQPQHF
TRBV2	TRBJ2-7	many	-	TGTGCCAGAGGGACTGAGATTTACGAGCAGTACTTC	CARGTEIYEQYF
TRBV6-1	TRBJ1-2	few	-	TGTGCCAGCGGGGAACAGGGCATCAATGGCTACACCTTC	CASGEQGINGYTF
TRBV5-6	TRBJ1-5	-	-	TGTGCCAGCAGCTTGGGAGGGAATGGACCCCAGCATTTT	CASSLGGNGPQHF
TRBV27	TRBJ2-2	many	TRBD2	TGTGCCAGCAGTACTAGCGGGAGGGCGGACACCGGGGAGCTGTTTTTT	CASSTSGRADTGELFF
TRBV27	TRBJ1-4	-	TRBD1	TGTGCCAGCAGTCCCCAGGACAGGGGGTTGGAAAAACTGTTTTTT	CASSPQDRGLEKLFF
TRBV19	TRBJ2-1	-	-	TGTGCCAGTAGTACCTCGGGACTGGAGACCTACAATGAGCAGTTCTTC	CASSTSGLETYNEQFF
TRBV6-1	TRBJ1-1	many	TRBD1	TGTGCCAGCAGAGAGGGACAGGGCTACACTGAAGCTTTCTTT	CASREGQGYTEAFF
TRBV5-6	TRBJ1-2	once	-	TGTGCCAGCAGCTTGGGGGGGCAGTCGAGCGGCTACACCTTC	CASSLGGQSSGYTF
TRBV7-9	TRBJ1-5	-	-	TGTGCCAGCAGCAAACAGATTGATCAGCCCCAGCATTTT	CASSKQIDQPQHF
TRBV11-2	TRBJ1-6	many	-	TGTGCCAGCAGCTTAAAAGGAGTGGCGGGCTATAATTCACCCCTCCACTTT	CASSLKGVAGYNSPLHF
TRBV5-1	TRBJ2-1	-	TRBD2	TGCGCCAGCAGCTTGCGGGCTAGCGGATTCTGCAATGAGCAGTTCTTC	CASSLRASGFCNEQFF
TRBV5-1	TRBJ2-7	few	TRBD1	TGCGCCAGCAGCTTCGCTTCGACAGGGACAACCTACGAGCAGTACTTC	CASSFASTGTTYEQYF
TRBV7-9	TRBJ2-3	many	-	TGTGCCAGCAGCCCTCGACTAGTTCTGAGGCGCACAGATACGCAGTATTTT	CASSPRLVLRRTDTQYF
TRBV30	TRBJ1-6	many	-	TGTGCCTGGAGTGTACTTGAATCACCCCTCCACTTT	CAWSVLESPLHF